Below, 18 T cell receptor beta chains from the same sample are listed, as sequenced in a study of T cell responses to AZD1222 COVID-19 vaccine. Profiling relied on immunoSEQ multiplex PCR, and the TCRdb table lists in-frame clones only, not all of them. The sample gives about 53,000 clones, about 81% of which show up once; 27% is in the top ten. Sample: peripheral blood, taken on day 0 of AZD1222 vaccination. These receptors originate from an adult in good health.

This sequence joins TRBV28 and TRBJ2-7; 7 bases agree with TRBD2. Germline assignment: CDR1 MDHEN and CDR2 SYDVKM. This CDR3 comprises 13 residues. Trimming took 4 bases from V and 7 from J; bases not matched to a gene: 7. CDR3 region: CASSWDYPGEQYF. The CDR3 nucleotides read TGTGCCAGCAGTTGGGACTATCCGGGGGAGCAGTACTTC.

A few counts support this clone. CDR3 in amino acids: CASNPMSSYNEQFF. The CDR3, as DNA: TGTGCCAGCAATCCCATGAGCTCCTACAATGAGCAGTTCTTC. The chain uses TRBV28 and TRBJ2-1; D gene ambiguous. With 7 bases removed from V and 0 bases from J, the gap between germline ends came to 10 bases. Looked up from germline, CDR1 is MDHEN and CDR2 is SYDVKM. The CDR3 loop spans 14 amino acids.

The chain uses TRBV19 and TRBJ1-1; D unresolved. Trimming stripped 4 bases from V and 1 base from J, with 4 bases between. The CDR3 length is 12 residues. Germline CDR1 and CDR2: LNHDA and SQIVND (reference sequence). The CDR3 here is CASSTRNTEAFF. For the CDR3, the DNA is TGTGCCAGTAGTACCAGGAACACTGAAGCTTTCTTT.

The rearrangement uses TRBV6-6 and TRBJ2-4; D is possibly TRBD1 or TRBD2 (6 bases each). The germline V gene encodes CDR1 MNHNY and CDR2 SVGAGI (reference sequence). The germline V and J ends were trimmed by 10 bases and 8 bases, with 18 bases remaining between them. The CDR3 is 13 amino acids. The CDR3 loop is CATNWGADDIQYF. The CDR3 bases are TGTGCCACCAACTGGGGGGCGGATGACATTCAGTACTTC.

This clone was counted between two and nine times. This chain uses TRBV18 with TRBJ2-6, with D perhaps being TRBD1 or TRBD2 (5 bases each). Trimming stripped 5 bases from V and 1 base from J, with 18 bases between. CDR1 is KGHSH, CDR2 LQKENI, per germline. CDR3 length equals 18 residues. The DNA for the CDR3 is TGTGCCAGCTCATCGCCCGGGACGTCAACTTCTGGGGCCAACGTCCTGACTTTC. Its translation: CASSSPGTSTSGANVLTF.

This chain links TRBV4-1 with TRBJ2-2; 8 nucleotides line up with TRBD1. Germline V lookup: CDR1 MGHRA, CDR2 YSYEKL. Unmatched junction bases numbered 7, after V lost 2 bases and J lost 5 bases. CDR3 length: 16 amino acids. CDR3 DNA: TGCGCCAGCAGCCAACAGGTCGGGACAGGAACCGGGGAGCTGTTTTTT. This codes for CASSQQVGTGTGELFF.

The V gene is TRBV2, the J gene TRBJ2-1; 14 bases are shared with TRBD2. Germline V gene data show CDR1 as SNHLY and CDR2 as FYNNEI. The V segment lost 9 bases and the J segment 9 bases; nucleotides outside the gene matches: 13. This CDR3 is 16 amino acids long. CDR3 in amino acids: CARAQGLAGVASEQFF. CDR3 in DNA: TGTGCCAGAGCCCAGGGACTAGCGGGAGTCGCAAGTGAGCAGTTCTTC.

This rearrangement joins TRBV6-6 to TRBJ1-5; D is possibly TRBD1 (6 bases). V was clipped by 2 bases and J by 5 bases, with 10 bases between them. Germline lookup yields CDR1 MNHNY and CDR2 SVGAGI (reference sequence). The CDR3 has 14 amino acids. The CDR3 bases are TGTGCCAGCAGTTACGGGACAAGGGATCAGCCCCAGCATTTT. Its translation: CASSYGTRDQPQHF.

The chain links TRBV28 to TRBJ2-5; D is unclear. V was cut by 1 base and J by 5 bases, with 2 bases left in between. The CDR3 runs to 11 residues. From germline, CDR1 is MDHEN and CDR2 SYDVKM. The CDR3 loop reads CASSLFETQYF. In DNA, the CDR3 is TGTGCCAGCAGTTTATTTGAGACCCAGTACTTC.

This clone was detected once. The rearrangement links TRBV28 to TRBJ1-4; possibly TRBD1 for D (6 bases). V lost 6 bases, J lost 0 bases, and 14 bases lay in between. Germline lookup yields CDR1 MDHEN and CDR2 SYDVKM. The CDR3 extends over 16 amino acids. DNA for the CDR3: TGTGCCAGCAGCACTCGGACAGCCTCAACTAATGAAAAACTGTTTTTT. Translation gives CASSTRTASTNEKLFF.

V and J are TRBV11-3 and TRBJ2-1; 11 nucleotides line up with TRBD2. The length of the CDR3 is 16 residues. Germline V CDR1 and CDR2: SGHNT, YENEEA. J gave up 5 bases and V 5 bases, and 8 bases lay outside the gene matches. The CDR3 DNA reads TGTGCCAGCAGCGCCCTAGGACTAGCGGGCAACAATGAGCAGTTCTTC. Translation gives CASSALGLAGNNEQFF.

The chain has TRBV7-2 and TRBJ1-1; D is uncertain. V lost 5 bases and J 0 bases, leaving 7 bases between the germline ends. Germline assignment: CDR1 SGHTA and CDR2 FQGNSA. The CDR3 covers 13 residues. The CDR3 region has the DNA TGTGCCAGCAGCCAAAAACTGAACACTGAAGCTTTCTTT. This sequence encodes CASSQKLNTEAFF.

The chain is built from TRBV6-4 and TRBJ1-1; D may be TRBD1 (5 bases). V was shortened by 10 bases and J by 9 bases, with 15 bases between the two germline ends. The length of the CDR3 is 11 residues. Germline CDR1 MRHNA, CDR2 SNTAGT. The CDR3, as DNA: TGTGCCACCACCTATCAGGGCCAAGCTTTCTTT. This gives the protein CATTYQGQAFF.

J is TRBJ1-5 and V is TRBV19, with 8 bases lining up with TRBD1. CDR1 and CDR2 from the germline V gene are LNHDA and SQIVND (reference sequence). V lost 2 bases, J lost 7 bases, and 4 bases stayed unmatched. This CDR3 has 14 amino acids. This CDR3 reads CASSIQGAEQPQHF. In nucleotides, the CDR3 is TGTGCCAGTAGTATACAGGGGGCTGAGCAGCCCCAGCATTTT.

The chain links TRBV9 to TRBJ2-7; D not resolved. Per germline, CDR1 SGDLS and CDR2 YYNGEE. The CDR3 sequence is 16 residues long. V was clipped by 0 bases and J by 2 bases, with 15 bases between them. The CDR3 DNA reads TGTGCCAGCAGCGTAGGATTTGATAGCCCAACCTACGAGCAGTACTTC. Protein sequence: CASSVGFDSPTYEQYF.

The chain uses TRBV4-3 and TRBJ1-2; D gene ambiguous. Trimming shortened V by 3 bases and J by 4 bases, and 9 bases separated the two germline ends. In germline, CDR1 is LGHNA, CDR2 YSLEER. The CDR3 spans 13 residues. In DNA, the CDR3 is TGCGCCAGCAGCCATGTCGGAGTCTATGGCTACACCTTC. As protein: CASSHVGVYGYTF.

The table lists this clone with a few counts. V and J are TRBV18 and TRBJ2-1; 9 bases line up with TRBD2. Unmatched junction bases numbered 3, after V lost 0 bases and J lost 0 bases. CDR3 length equals 17 residues. Germline V CDR1 and CDR2: KGHSH, LQKENI. CDR3 nucleotide sequence: TGTGCCAGCTCACCACCGGTTAGCGGGAGCTCCTACAATGAGCAGTTCTTC. Translating it yields CASSPPVSGSSYNEQFF.

This chain joins TRBV14 and TRBJ1-6; D is possibly TRBD1 (5 bases). CDR3 length: 16 amino acids. CDR1 and CDR2 (germline): SGHDN, FVKESK. V dropped 0 bases and J dropped 10 bases, with 16 bases sitting between them. In DNA form, the CDR3 reads TGTGCCAGCAGCCAAGATCGGCGGGCCCGGGGCTCACCCCTCCACTTT. This codes for CASSQDRRARGSPLHF.